This TCR beta chain was documented in a study of T cells in women clearing cervical HPV infection. Germline V gene lookup returns CDR1 SGHTA and CDR2 FQGNSA. Trimming took off 2 bases at V and 0 bases at J, with 8 bases between the two ends. This CDR3 has 15 amino acids. Notes on this clone: The CDR3 end is not reached by the read, which stops 3 residues before it; the germline J gene fills it in.

Libraries were prepared by immunoSEQ multiplex PCR; TCRdb keeps only in-frame clonotypes and omits some of them. Here the sample table reports 34,000 or so clones. This sequence was found in a woman between 18 and 75 years old with a cervical HPV16 infection that either progressed to CIN3+ or cleared (not recorded which). The rearrangement uses TRBV7-2 and TRBJ1-3; D is unclear. The source material was blood buffy coat. Incomplete CDR3 DNA: TGTGCCAGCAGCTTAACATCGCCCTCTGGAAACACC. It specifies CASSLTSPSGNT. The CDR3 in its entirety is CASSLTSPSGNTIYF.